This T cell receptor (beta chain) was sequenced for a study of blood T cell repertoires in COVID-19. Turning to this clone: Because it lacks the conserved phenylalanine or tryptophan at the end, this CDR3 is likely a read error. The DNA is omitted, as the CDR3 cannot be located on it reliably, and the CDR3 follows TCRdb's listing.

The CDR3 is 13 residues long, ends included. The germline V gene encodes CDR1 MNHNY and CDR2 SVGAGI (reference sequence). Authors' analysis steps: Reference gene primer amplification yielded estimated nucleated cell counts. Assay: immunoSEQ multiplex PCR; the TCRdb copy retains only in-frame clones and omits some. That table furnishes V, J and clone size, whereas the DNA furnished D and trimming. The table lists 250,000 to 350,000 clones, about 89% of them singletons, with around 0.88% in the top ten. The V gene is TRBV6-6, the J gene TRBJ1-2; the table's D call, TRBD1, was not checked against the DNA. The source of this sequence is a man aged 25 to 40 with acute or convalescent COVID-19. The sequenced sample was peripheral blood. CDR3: CASSIPGQGATDL.